What follows is one TCR beta chain and its context. This sample stems from a study of blood T cell repertoires in COVID-19. Across the study: The analysed material was cDNA or gDNA that came from T cells, B-cell-depleted T cells, or PBMCs.

Original data processing: From reference gene primer amplification, estimates of nucleated cell counts were derived. Produced via immunoSEQ multiplex PCR; TCRdb's table is partial and in-frame only. V, J and clone size are taken as reported in that table, and D and trimming were inferred from the DNA itself. This table has about 200,000 clones, about 86% appearing once. Participants came from about two dozen US areas, aged about 18 to 95 years. Source material: PBMCs or T cells enriched from blood (not recorded which). The TCR originated in a woman aged 40 to 50 with acute COVID-19.

In DNA form, the CDR3 reads TGTGCCAGCAGGACCTCACTAGCGAGACAAGAGACCCAGTACTTC. This encodes CASRTSLARQETQYF. The genes are TRBV28 and TRBJ2-5; 7 bases map to TRBD2. The germline V gene has CDR1 MDHEN and CDR2 SYDVKM. This CDR3 region has 15 residues. V gave up 6 bases and J gave up 2 bases; unmatched junction bases: 9.